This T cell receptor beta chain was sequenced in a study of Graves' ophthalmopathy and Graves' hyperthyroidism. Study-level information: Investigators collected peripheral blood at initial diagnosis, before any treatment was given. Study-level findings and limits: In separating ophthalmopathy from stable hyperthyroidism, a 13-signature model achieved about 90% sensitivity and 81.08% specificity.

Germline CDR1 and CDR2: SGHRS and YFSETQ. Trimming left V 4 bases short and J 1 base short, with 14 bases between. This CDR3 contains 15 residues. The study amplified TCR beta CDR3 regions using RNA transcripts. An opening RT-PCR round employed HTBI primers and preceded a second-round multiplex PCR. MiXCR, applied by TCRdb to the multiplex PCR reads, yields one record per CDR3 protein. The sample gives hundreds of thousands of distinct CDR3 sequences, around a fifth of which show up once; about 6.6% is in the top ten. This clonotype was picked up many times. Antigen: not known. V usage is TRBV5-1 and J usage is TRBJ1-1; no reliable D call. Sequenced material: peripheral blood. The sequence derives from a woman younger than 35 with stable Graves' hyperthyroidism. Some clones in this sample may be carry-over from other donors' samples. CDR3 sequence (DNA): TGCGCCAGCAGCGCAGAAGCATTTGGGAACACTGAAGCTTTCTTT. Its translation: CASSAEAFGNTEAFF.